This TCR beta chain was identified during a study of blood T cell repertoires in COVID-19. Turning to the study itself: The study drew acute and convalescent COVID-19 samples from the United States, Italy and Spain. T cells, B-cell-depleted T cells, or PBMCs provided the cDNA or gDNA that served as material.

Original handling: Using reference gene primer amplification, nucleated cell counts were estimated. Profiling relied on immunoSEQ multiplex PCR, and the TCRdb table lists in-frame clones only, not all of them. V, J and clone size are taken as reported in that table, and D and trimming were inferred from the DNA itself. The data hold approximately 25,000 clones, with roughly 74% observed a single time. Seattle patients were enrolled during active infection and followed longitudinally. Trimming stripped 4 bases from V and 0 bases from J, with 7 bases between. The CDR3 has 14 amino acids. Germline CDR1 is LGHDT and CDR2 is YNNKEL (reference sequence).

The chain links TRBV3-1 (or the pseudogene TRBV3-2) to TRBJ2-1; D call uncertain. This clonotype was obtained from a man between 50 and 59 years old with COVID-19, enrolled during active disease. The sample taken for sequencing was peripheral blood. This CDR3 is CASSLVSSYNEQFF. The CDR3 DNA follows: TGTGCCAGCAGCCTCGTGAGCTCCTACAATGAGCAGTTCTTC.